These T cell receptor beta chains were read from a single sample in a study of control samples from healthy donors and cancer patients. Using immunoSEQ multiplex PCR, the repertoire was profiled, and TCRdb retains in-frame clones only, with some absent. The table lists about 82,000 clones, 85% to 95% of them singletons. Sequencing was done on a sample of blood. The source is a woman between 18 and 29 years old in good health. Both conserved end residues are part of each CDR3. Fields, in order: CDR3 protein, CDR3 DNA, clone size, J gene, D gene, V gene. A D gene is named only where the DNA matches it firmly. The size field is filled for only some rows; it gives once, few, many or a size class.

cdr3_aa: CASSKSGRDEQYF; cdr3_nt: TGTGCCAGCAGTAAAAGCGGGAGAGACGAGCAGTACTTC; clone_size: -; j_call: TRBJ2-7; d_call: TRBD2; v_call: TRBV6-2/TRBV6-3
cdr3_aa: CAISDPPAYEQYF; cdr3_nt: TGTGCCATCAGTGATCCCCCAGCCTACGAGCAGTACTTC; clone_size: -; j_call: TRBJ2-7; d_call: -; v_call: TRBV10-3
cdr3_aa: CASSSGSYEQYF; cdr3_nt: TGCGCCAGCAGCTCAGGCTCCTACGAGCAGTACTTC; clone_size: -; j_call: TRBJ2-7; d_call: -; v_call: TRBV5-1
cdr3_aa: CASSESDNQPQHF; cdr3_nt: TGTGCCAGCAGTGAATCTGACAATCAGCCCCAGCATTTT; clone_size: -; j_call: TRBJ1-5; d_call: -; v_call: TRBV6-1
cdr3_aa: CSASPGDLNSPLHF; cdr3_nt: TGCAGTGCTAGTCCTGGGGACCTAAATTCACCCCTCCACTTT; clone_size: -; j_call: TRBJ1-6; d_call: -; v_call: TRBV20-1
cdr3_aa: CASSHTVSSYNSPLHF; cdr3_nt: TGTGCCAGCAGCCACACAGTTAGCTCCTATAATTCACCCCTCCACTTT; clone_size: -; j_call: TRBJ1-6; d_call: -; v_call: TRBV27
cdr3_aa: CASTKLGGEQFF; cdr3_nt: TGTGCCAGCACTAAACTTGGGGGTGAGCAGTTCTTC; clone_size: -; j_call: TRBJ2-1; d_call: -; v_call: TRBV5-4
cdr3_aa: CASSPHSVVSNQPQHF; cdr3_nt: TGTGCCAGTAGTCCCCATAGCGTGGTTAGCAATCAGCCCCAGCATTTT; clone_size: -; j_call: TRBJ1-5; d_call: -; v_call: TRBV19
cdr3_aa: CSVEDPKGLSYNEQFF; cdr3_nt: TGCAGCGTTGAAGATCCAAAGGGGCTATCCTACAATGAGCAGTTCTTC; clone_size: -; j_call: TRBJ2-1; d_call: -; v_call: TRBV29-1
cdr3_aa: CASSLGGYGTDTQYF; cdr3_nt: TGTGCCAGCAGCTTAGGTGGTTATGGCACAGATACGCAGTATTTT; clone_size: -; j_call: TRBJ2-3; d_call: -; v_call: TRBV7-2
cdr3_aa: CASSRQGAGSYEQYF; cdr3_nt: TGTGCCAGCAGCCGACAGGGGGCTGGATCCTACGAGCAGTACTTC; clone_size: -; j_call: TRBJ2-7; d_call: TRBD1; v_call: TRBV6-2/TRBV6-3
cdr3_aa: CASSADRRANEKLFF; cdr3_nt: TGTGCCAGCAGCGCTGACAGGAGGGCTAATGAAAAACTGTTTTTT; clone_size: -; j_call: TRBJ1-4; d_call: -; v_call: TRBV5-6
cdr3_aa: CASSKAELAGGIAKNIQYF; cdr3_nt: TGTGCCAGCAGCAAAGCAGAACTAGCGGGAGGGATAGCCAAAAACATTCAGTACTTC; clone_size: -; j_call: TRBJ2-4; d_call: -; v_call: TRBV21-1
cdr3_aa: CASSFKGRAYPYEQYF; cdr3_nt: TGTGCCAGCAGTTTCAAGGGTAGGGCATACCCCTACGAGCAGTACTTC; clone_size: -; j_call: TRBJ2-7; d_call: -; v_call: TRBV28
cdr3_aa: CASSVAQFSGIRSYNEQFF; cdr3_nt: TGTGCCAGCAGCGTAGCTCAATTTAGCGGGATCCGCTCCTACAATGAGCAGTTCTTC; clone_size: -; j_call: TRBJ2-1; d_call: TRBD2; v_call: TRBV9
cdr3_aa: CATSDPGGHTEGEQYF; cdr3_nt: TGTGCCACCAGTGATCCAGGGGGGCACACCGAAGGCGAGCAGTACTTC; clone_size: -; j_call: TRBJ2-7; d_call: -; v_call: TRBV24-1
cdr3_aa: CATSGPPGNTEAFF; cdr3_nt: TGTGCCACCAGTGGGCCTCCCGGGAACACTGAAGCTTTCTTT; clone_size: -; j_call: TRBJ1-1; d_call: -; v_call: TRBV24-1
cdr3_aa: CSASWAGFTEAFF; cdr3_nt: TGCAGTGCTAGTTGGGCGGGGTTCACTGAAGCTTTCTTT; clone_size: -; j_call: TRBJ1-1; d_call: -; v_call: TRBV20-1
cdr3_aa: CASSEIRENEKLFF; cdr3_nt: TGTGCCAGCAGTGAAATCAGGGAGAATGAAAAACTGTTTTTT; clone_size: -; j_call: TRBJ1-4; d_call: -; v_call: TRBV2
cdr3_aa: CASSVSEGVSEAFF; cdr3_nt: TGTGCCAGCAGTGTATCAGAAGGGGTGTCTGAAGCTTTCTTT; clone_size: -; j_call: TRBJ1-1; d_call: -; v_call: TRBV6-4
cdr3_aa: CASSPRGGGSEKLFF; cdr3_nt: TGTGCCAGCTCACCCAGAGGAGGGGGCAGCGAAAAACTGTTTTTT; clone_size: -; j_call: TRBJ1-4; d_call: TRBD1; v_call: TRBV18
cdr3_aa: CASTGTIANTGELFF; cdr3_nt: TGTGCCAGCACCGGGACGATCGCGAACACCGGGGAGCTGTTTTTT; clone_size: once; j_call: TRBJ2-2; d_call: -; v_call: TRBV9